This record covers a single T cell receptor beta chain. No cognate antigen has been identified for it. No clone much larger than this one lies a single base away; base qualities are absent. The time point label on this specimen signifies: baseline before first vaccination. Vaccinee samples came from UK trials COV001 and COV002, including a single-blind randomized controlled phase 2/3 trial of AZD1222 (ChAdOx1 nCoV-19) in healthy adults. Trial participant PBMC samples were collected at day 0 and day 28 after the second dose for TCRbeta chain sequencing. The sample is drawn from a study of T cell responses to AZD1222 COVID-19 vaccine (dated by TCRdb to the early 2020s). Study-wide context: Because spike-specific TCR depth and breadth did not differ between the two schedules, AZD1222 recipients who got a second dose at roughly 4 weeks were pooled with those who got a second dose at roughly 12 weeks. A total of approximately 240 trial participants underwent TCR sequencing, of whom about 200 received two doses of AZD1222 and some 26 received two doses of the MenACWY control vaccine. Enrollment into the trials was organized by age into subgroups of 18-55, 56-69 and 70-plus years, and those subgroups contained about 160, 30 and 59 TCR-sequenced participants, respectively. Broad study findings and their caveats: Conclusions about previously exposed vaccinees are limited, since just five or six AZD1222 recipients were seropositive for SARS-CoV-2 at baseline. In the small 56-69-year group, the increase in depth fell short of significance, most likely because of low power. Because no day 14 peak-response samples were available, the repertoires could be characterized only after the peak T cell response. Vaccine-associated CD4 TCRs spanned the whole spike protein, with dominant responses in regions 160-218 and 743-854. Nearly half of unique spike-specific TCRs reportedly recognized epitopes outside regions mutated in the B.1.351 and B.1.1.7 variants. Most participants were white British and females outnumbered males, and the authors suggested that clonal diversity may have been underestimated. After two AZD1222 doses, spike-specific TCR breadth and depth were significantly higher than at day 0 and than in MenACWY recipients.

The CDR3 regions of human TCRbeta chains were analyzed by immunosequencing. Per the source publication's procedure: TCRs in the repertoires were compared against a reference library of SARS-CoV-2-specific TCRs that had been generated with the MIRA antigen-specificity platform. Breadth meant the fraction of unique TCRs that were SARS-CoV-2-associated, whereas depth meant the fraction of total T cells that were SARS-CoV-2-associated. Using the MIRA data, each spike-specific TCR was assigned both to the spike region to which the TCR was reactive and to a CD4 or CD8 class. Log10-transformed breadth and depth values were compared by one-way ANOVA with Sidak's multiple comparisons tests. Imported from immuneACCESS, the table was reduced by TCRdb to in-frame sequences with V and J called. These copies leave out some clones; in studies compared against another copy, an unresolved V gene accounts for under half, and the cause of the remainder is not known. V and J calls and clone size are those listed in that table; D and trimming were worked out from the DNA. The sample profile shows over 110,000 clones; more than 85% of them were found once. Around 2.7% of the sample belongs to the ten largest clones.

V and J are truncated by 4 bases and 3 bases respectively, leaving an intervening sequence of 9 bases. Including cysteine and phenylalanine, the CDR3 has 13 amino acids. Kept here is only the CDR3 DNA, which spans 39 bases and is read in frame from base 1. CDR1 and CDR2 are read off the germline V gene as SGHRS and YFSETQ. This clonotype was sampled from an adult in good health. Sequencing used peripheral blood, obtained on day 0 of AZD1222 vaccination. The chain employs TRBV5-1 and TRBJ2-3, with TRBD2 as a weak D call on 6 bases. The CDR3 is CASSPGSTDTQYF. The nucleotides are TGCGCCAGCAGCCCCGGGAGTACAGATACGCAGTATTTT.